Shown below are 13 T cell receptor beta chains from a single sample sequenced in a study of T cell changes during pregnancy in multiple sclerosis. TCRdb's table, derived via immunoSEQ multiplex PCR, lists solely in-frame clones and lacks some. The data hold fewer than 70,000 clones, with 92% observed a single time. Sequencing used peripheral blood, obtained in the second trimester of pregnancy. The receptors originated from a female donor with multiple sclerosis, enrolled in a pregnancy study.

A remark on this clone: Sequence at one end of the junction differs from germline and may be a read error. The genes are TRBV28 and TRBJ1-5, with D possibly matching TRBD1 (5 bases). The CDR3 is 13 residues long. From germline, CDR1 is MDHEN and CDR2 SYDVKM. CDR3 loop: CAGSLGGVQPQHF. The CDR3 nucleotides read TGTGCCGGCAGTTTAGGAGGGGTTCAGCCCCAGCATTTT.

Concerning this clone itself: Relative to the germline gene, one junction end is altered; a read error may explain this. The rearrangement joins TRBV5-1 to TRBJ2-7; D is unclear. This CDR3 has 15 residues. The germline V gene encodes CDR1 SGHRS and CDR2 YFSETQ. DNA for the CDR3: TGTGCCAGCAGCTTATATACTGGGCAGGCCTACGAGCAGTACTTC. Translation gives CASSLYTGQAYEQYF.

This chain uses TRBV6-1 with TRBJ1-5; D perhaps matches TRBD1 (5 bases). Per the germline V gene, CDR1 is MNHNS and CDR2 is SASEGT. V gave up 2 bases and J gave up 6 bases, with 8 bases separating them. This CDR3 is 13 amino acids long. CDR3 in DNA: TGTGCCAGCAGTGAATTTAGGGGTCAGCCCCAGCATTTT. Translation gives CASSEFRGQPQHF.

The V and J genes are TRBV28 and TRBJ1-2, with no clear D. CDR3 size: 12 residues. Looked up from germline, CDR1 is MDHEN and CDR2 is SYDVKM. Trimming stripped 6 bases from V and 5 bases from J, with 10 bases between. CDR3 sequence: CASSLPQYGYTF. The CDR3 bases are TGTGCCAGCAGCCTGCCCCAGTATGGCTACACCTTC.

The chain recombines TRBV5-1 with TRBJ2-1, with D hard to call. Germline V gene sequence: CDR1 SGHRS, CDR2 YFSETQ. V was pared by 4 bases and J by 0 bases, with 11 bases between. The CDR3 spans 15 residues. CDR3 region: CASSTDKSSYNEQFF. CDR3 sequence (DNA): TGCGCCAGCAGCACCGACAAGAGCTCCTACAATGAGCAGTTCTTC.

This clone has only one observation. CDR3 in amino acids: CASSFNSPGADTQYF. CDR3 coding DNA: TGTGCCAGCAGCTTTAACTCGCCAGGGGCAGATACGCAGTATTTT. The chain is built from TRBV7-9 and TRBJ2-3; possibly TRBD1 for D (6 bases). The CDR3 totals 15 residues. V shed 3 bases and J shed 4 bases, with 14 bases lying between them. In germline, CDR1 is SEHNR, CDR2 FQNEAQ (reference sequence).

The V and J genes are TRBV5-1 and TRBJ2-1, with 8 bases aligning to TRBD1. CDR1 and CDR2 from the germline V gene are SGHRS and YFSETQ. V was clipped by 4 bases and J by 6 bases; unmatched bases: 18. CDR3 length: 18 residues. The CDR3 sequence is CASSRTGNGLSRSNEQFF. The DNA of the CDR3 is TGCGCCAGCAGCCGGACAGGGAACGGTCTGTCCCGAAGCAATGAGCAGTTCTTC.

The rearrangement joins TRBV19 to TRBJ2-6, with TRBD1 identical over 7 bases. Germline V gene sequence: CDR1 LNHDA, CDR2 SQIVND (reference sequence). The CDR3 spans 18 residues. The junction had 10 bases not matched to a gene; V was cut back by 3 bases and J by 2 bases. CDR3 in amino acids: CASSMGTVRDPGANVLTF. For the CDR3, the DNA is TGTGCCAGTAGTATGGGGACAGTCCGCGACCCTGGGGCCAACGTCCTGACTTTC.

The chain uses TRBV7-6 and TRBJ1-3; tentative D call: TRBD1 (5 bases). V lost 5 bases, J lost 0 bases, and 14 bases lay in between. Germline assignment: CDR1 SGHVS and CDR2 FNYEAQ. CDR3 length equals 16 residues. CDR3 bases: TGTGCCAGCAGCCCCGCCTGGGGCAGCTCTGGAAACACCATATATTTT. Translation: CASSPAWGSSGNTIYF.

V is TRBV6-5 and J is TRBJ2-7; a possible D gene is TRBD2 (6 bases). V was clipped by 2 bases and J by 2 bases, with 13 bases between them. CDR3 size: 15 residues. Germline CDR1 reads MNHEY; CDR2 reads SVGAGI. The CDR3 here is CASSYVGRLTYEQYF. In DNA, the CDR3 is TGTGCCAGCAGTTACGTCGGGAGACTTACCTACGAGCAGTACTTC.

The CDR3 DNA reads TGTGCCAGCAGCTCTCACAGCGGGACTGAAGCTTTCTTT. Amino acid sequence: CASSSHSGTEAFF. The chain recombines TRBV11-3 with TRBJ1-1, with D uncertain. Germline CDR1 reads SGHNT; CDR2 reads YENEEA. V lost 4 bases to trimming and J lost 5 bases, with 11 bases between them. The CDR3 runs 13 residues. The full variable domain, completed using reference TRBV11-3 and TRBJ1-1, is EAGVVQSPRYKIIEKKQPVAFWCNPISGHNTLYWYLQNLGQGPELLIRYENEEAVDDSQLPKDRFSAERLKGVDSTLKIQPAELGDSAVYLCASSSHSGTEAFFGQGTRLTVV.

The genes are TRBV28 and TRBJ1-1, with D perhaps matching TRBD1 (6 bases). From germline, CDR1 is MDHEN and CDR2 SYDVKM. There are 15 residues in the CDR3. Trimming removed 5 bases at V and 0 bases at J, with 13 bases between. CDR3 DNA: TGTGCCAGCAGTCGTGGGACACGGATGAACACTGAAGCTTTCTTT. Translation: CASSRGTRMNTEAFF.

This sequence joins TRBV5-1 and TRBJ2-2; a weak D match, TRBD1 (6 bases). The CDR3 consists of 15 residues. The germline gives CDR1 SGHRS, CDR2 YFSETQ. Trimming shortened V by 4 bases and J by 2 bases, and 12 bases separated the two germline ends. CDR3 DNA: TGCGCCAGCAGCCGCGACAGGATTAACACCGGGGAGCTGTTTTTT. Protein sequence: CASSRDRINTGELFF.